The present TCR beta chain was sequenced within a study of blood T cell repertoires in COVID-19. The data were produced by immunoSEQ multiplex PCR, yet TCRdb's version contains in-frame clones alone and is incomplete. The sample carries around 87,000 clones, about nine tenths recorded once. Germline CDR1 SGHAT, CDR2 FQDESV (reference sequence). The CDR3 totals 15 residues. Trimming shortened V by 5 bases and J by 6 bases, and 19 bases separated the two germline ends. Sequenced sample: peripheral blood. V is TRBV11-1 and J is TRBJ1-1; D might be TRBD1 (5 bases). The TCR comes from a man aged 45-65 years with acute or convalescent COVID-19. The CDR3 region has the DNA TGTGCCAGCAGCCGATCCGTCCAGGGTAAGGCTGAAGCTTTCTTT. Amino acids: CASSRSVQGKAEAFF.